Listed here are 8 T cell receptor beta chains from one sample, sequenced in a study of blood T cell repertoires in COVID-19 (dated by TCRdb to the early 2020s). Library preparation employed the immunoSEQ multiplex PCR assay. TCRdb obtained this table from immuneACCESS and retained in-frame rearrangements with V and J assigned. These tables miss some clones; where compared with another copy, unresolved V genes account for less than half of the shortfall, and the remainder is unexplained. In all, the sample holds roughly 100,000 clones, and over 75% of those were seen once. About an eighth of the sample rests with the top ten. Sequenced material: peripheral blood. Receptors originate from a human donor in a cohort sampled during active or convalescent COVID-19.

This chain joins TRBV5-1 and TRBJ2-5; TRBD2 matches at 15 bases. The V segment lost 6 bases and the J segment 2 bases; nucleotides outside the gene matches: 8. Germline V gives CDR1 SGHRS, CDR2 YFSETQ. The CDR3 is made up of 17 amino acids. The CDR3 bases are TGCGCCAGCACCCTTGGACTAGCGGGGGGGCTTCAAGAGACCCAGTACTTC. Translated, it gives CASTLGLAGGLQETQYF.

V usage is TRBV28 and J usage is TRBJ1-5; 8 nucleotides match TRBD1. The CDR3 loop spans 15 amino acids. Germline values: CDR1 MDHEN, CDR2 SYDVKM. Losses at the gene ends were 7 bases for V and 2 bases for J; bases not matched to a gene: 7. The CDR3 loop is CASKGGGQGNQPQHF. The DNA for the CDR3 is TGTGCCAGCAAAGGGGGGGGACAGGGCAATCAGCCCCAGCATTTT.

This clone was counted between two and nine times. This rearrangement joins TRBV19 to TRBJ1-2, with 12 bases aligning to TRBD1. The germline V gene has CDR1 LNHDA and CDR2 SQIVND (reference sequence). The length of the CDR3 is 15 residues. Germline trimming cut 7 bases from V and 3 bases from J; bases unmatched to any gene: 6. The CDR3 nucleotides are TGTGCCAGTAACCCGGGACAGGGGGCGTACTATGGCTACACCTTC. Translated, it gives CASNPGQGAYYGYTF.

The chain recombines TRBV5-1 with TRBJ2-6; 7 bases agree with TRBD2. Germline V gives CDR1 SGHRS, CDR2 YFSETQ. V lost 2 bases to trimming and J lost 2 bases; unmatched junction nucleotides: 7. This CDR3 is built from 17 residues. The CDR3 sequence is CASSFSGGEAGANVLTF. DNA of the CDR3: TGCGCCAGCAGCTTTTCGGGGGGAGAGGCTGGGGCCAACGTCCTGACTTTC.

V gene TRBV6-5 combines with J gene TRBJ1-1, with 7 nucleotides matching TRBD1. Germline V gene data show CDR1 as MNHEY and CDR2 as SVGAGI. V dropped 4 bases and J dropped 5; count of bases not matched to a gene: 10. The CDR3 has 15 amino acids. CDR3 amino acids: CASSSQGIGETEAFF. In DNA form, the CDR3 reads TGTGCCAGCAGTTCACAGGGGATCGGGGAAACTGAAGCTTTCTTT.

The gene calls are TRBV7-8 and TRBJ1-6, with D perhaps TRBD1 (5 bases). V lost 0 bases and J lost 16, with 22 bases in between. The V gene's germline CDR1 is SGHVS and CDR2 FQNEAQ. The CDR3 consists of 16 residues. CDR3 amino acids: CASSLALAGHPERLHF. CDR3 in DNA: TGTGCCAGCAGCTTAGCTCTGGCAGGACACCCCGAGCGACTCCACTTT.

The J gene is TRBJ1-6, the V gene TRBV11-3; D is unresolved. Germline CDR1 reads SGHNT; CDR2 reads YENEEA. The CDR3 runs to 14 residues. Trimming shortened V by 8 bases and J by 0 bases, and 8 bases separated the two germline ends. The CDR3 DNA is TGTGCCAGCGGAGCGAGCTCCTATAATTCACCCCTCCACTTT. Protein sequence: CASGASSYNSPLHF.

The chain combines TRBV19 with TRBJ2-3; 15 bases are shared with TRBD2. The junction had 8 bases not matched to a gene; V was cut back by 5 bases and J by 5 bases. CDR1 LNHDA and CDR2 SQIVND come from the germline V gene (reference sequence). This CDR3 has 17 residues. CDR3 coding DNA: TGTGCCAGTAGTCCTTATAGGACTAGCGGGGGGGGAGATACGCAGTATTTT. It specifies CASSPYRTSGGGDTQYF.